This T cell receptor beta chain was obtained from a study of T cells after yellow fever vaccination. Study-wide points: Boosting was followed by the reappearance of most primary-vaccination clones (approximately 95% CD4, about 88% CD8). Although most clonotypes did not, a small share appeared in both CD4 and CD8 compartments.

This clonotype was detected only a few times. Its specificity is not known. The CDR3 is made up of 11 amino acids. Germline V CDR1 and CDR2: MNHEY, SVGAGI. V lost 5 bases and J lost 7, with 8 bases in between. It was through 5'RACE template switching that TCR cDNA was made, with a universal primer site and UMIs added. TCRdb redid the calling of the 5' RACE reads with MiXCR, one entry per CDR3 protein. The table includes a few hundred thousand distinct CDR3 sequences, over 3.5% detected once. The input for sequencing was PBMCs, taken 5 days after the yellow fever booster vaccination. The J gene is TRBJ2-5, the V gene TRBV6-5; D ambiguous. The sequence was obtained from a man aged 18 to 35 who received the YFV17D yellow fever vaccine. The CDR3 loop is CASSGAGTQYF. Written as DNA, the CDR3 is TGTGCCAGCAGTGGAGCCGGGACCCAGTACTTC.